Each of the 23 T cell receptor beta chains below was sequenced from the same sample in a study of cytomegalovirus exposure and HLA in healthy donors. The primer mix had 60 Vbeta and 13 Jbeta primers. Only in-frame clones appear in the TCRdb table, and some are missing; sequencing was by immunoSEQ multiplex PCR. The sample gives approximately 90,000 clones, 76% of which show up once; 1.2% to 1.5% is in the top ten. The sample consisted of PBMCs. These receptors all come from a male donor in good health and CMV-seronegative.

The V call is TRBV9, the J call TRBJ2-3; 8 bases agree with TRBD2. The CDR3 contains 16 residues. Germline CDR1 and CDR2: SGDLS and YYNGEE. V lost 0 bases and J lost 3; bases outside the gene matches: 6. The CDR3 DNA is TGTGCCAGCAGCGTAGTGCTAGCGGGTGGTACAGATACGCAGTATTTT. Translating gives CASSVVLAGGTDTQYF.

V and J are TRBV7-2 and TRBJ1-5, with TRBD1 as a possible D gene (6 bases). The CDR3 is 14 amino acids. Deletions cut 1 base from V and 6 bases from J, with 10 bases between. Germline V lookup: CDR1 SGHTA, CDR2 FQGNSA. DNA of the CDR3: TGTGCCAGCAGCTTAGAAGGGGGTACTCAGCCCCAGCATTTT. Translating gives CASSLEGGTQPQHF. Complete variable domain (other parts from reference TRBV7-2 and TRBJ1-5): GAGVSQSPSNKVTEKGKDVELRCDPISGHTALYWYRQSLGQGLEFLIYFQGNSAPDKSGLPSDRFSAERTGGSVSTLTIQRTQQEDSAVYLCASSLEGGTQPQHFGDGTRLSIL.

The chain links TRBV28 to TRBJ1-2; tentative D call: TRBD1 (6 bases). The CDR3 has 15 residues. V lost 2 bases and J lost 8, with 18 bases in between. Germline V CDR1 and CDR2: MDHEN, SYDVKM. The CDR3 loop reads CASSLPNTGSRGYTF. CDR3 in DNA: TGTGCCAGCAGTTTACCAAATACAGGGTCTCGGGGCTACACCTTC.

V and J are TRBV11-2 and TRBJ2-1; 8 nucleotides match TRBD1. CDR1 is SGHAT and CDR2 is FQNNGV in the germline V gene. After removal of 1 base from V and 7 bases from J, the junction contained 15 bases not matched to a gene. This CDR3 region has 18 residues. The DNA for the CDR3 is TGTGCCAGCAGCTTAGTGCGTGGAGGACAGGGCAGTCGGAATGAGCAGTTCTTC. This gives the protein CASSLVRGGQGSRNEQFF.

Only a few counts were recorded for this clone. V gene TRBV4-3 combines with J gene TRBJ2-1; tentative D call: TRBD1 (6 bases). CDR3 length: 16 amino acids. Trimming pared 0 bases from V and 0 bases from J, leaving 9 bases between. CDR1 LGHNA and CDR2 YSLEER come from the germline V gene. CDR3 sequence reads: CASSQEGANSYNEQFF. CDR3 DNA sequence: TGCGCCAGCAGCCAAGAGGGGGCGAACTCCTACAATGAGCAGTTCTTC.

CDR3 DNA: TGTGCCATCAGTGAGTTGGACAGGGACGCTTTCTTT. It translates to CAISELDRDAFF. V is TRBV10-3 and J is TRBJ1-1, with 8 bases fitting TRBD1. This CDR3 has 12 residues. Germline V gene sequence: CDR1 ENHRY, CDR2 SYGVKD. The V gene end was trimmed by 1 base and the J gene end by 11 bases; junction bases not matched to a gene: 3.

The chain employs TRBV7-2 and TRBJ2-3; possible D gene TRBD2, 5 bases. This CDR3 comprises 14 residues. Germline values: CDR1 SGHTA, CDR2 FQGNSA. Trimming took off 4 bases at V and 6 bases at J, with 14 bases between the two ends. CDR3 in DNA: TGTGCCAGCAGCTCTACCCCCGGACTGGATACGCAGTATTTT. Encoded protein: CASSSTPGLDTQYF.

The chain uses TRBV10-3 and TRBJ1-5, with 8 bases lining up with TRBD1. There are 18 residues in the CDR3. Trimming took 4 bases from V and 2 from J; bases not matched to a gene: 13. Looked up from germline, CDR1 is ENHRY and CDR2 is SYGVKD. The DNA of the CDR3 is TGTGCCATCAGTGTAGGACAGGGTGGTGGAGTAGGCAATCAGCCCCAGCATTTT. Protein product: CAISVGQGGGVGNQPQHF.

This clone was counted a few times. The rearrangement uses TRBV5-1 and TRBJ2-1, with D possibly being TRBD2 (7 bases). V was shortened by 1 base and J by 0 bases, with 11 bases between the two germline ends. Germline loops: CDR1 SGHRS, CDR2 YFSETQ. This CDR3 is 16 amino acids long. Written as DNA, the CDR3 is TGCGCCAGCAGCTTGACCGCGGGGGCCTCCTACAATGAGCAGTTCTTC. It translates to CASSLTAGASYNEQFF.

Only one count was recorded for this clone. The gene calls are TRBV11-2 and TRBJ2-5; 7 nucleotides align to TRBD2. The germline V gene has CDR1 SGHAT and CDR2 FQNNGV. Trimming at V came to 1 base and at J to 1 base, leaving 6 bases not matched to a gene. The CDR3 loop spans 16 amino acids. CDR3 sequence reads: CASSLGTAGIQETQYF. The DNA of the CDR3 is TGTGCCAGCAGCTTAGGTACAGCGGGGATCCAAGAGACCCAGTACTTC.

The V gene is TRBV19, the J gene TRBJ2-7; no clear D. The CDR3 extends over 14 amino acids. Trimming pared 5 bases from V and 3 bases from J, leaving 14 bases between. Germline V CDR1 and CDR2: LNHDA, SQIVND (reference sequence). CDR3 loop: CASSVGRKHYEQYF. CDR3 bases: TGTGCCAGTAGTGTAGGCAGGAAACACTACGAGCAGTACTTC.

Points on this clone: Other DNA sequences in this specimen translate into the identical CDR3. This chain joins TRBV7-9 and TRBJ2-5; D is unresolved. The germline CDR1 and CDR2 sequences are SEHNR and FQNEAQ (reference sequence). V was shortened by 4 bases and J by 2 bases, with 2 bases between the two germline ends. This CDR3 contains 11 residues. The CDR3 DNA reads TGTGCCAGCAGCTCACAAGAGACCCAGTACTTC. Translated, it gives CASSSQETQYF.

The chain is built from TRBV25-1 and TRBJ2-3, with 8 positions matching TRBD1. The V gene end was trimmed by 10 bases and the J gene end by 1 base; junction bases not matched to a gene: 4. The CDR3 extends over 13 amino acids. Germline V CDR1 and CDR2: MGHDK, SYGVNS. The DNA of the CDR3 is TGTGCCACCCAGGGGGCTGGCACAGATACGCAGTATTTT. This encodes CATQGAGTDTQYF.

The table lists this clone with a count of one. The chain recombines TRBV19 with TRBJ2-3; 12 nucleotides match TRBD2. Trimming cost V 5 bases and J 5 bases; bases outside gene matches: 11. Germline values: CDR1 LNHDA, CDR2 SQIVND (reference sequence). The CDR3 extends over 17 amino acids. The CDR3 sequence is CASSVGLAGWGIDTQYF. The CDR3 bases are TGTGCCAGTAGTGTCGGACTAGCGGGGTGGGGCATAGATACGCAGTATTTT.

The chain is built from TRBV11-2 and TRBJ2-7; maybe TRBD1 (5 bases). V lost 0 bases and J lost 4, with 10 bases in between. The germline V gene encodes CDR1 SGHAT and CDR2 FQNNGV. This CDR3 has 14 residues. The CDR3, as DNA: TGTGCCAGCAGCTTAGAGCAGGGAAAATACGAGCAGTACTTC. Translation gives CASSLEQGKYEQYF.

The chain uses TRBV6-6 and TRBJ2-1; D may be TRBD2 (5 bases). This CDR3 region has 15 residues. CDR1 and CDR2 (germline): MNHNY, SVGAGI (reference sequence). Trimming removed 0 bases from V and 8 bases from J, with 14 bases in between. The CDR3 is CASSYSVVGVDEQFF. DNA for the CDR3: TGTGCCAGCAGTTACTCGGTCGTGGGAGTCGATGAGCAGTTCTTC.

The CDR3 DNA reads TGTGCCAGCAGCGCCTACAGGGGAGATGGGGAAAAACTGTTTTTT. Protein: CASSAYRGDGEKLFF. The V and J genes are TRBV7-9 and TRBJ1-4; 7 nucleotides line up with TRBD1. Losses at the gene ends were 5 bases for V and 8 bases for J; bases not matched to a gene: 11. The CDR3 is 15 amino acids. The germline gives CDR1 SEHNR, CDR2 FQNEAQ (reference sequence).

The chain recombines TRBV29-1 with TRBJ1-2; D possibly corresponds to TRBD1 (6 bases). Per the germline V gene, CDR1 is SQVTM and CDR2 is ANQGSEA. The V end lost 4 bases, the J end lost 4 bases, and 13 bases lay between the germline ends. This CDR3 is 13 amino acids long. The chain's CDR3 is CSVVWQGSYGYTF. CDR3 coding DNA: TGCAGCGTTGTATGGCAGGGGTCCTATGGCTACACCTTC.

CDR3 sequence: CASSVGLAGGRSYNEQFF. The CDR3 nucleotides are TGTGCCAGCAGTGTCGGACTAGCGGGAGGGCGGTCCTACAATGAGCAGTTCTTC. The chain carries TRBV27 and TRBJ2-1; the match to TRBD2 covers 15 bases. The CDR3 has 18 amino acids. V shed 5 bases and J 1 base; nucleotides not matched to a gene: 6. The germline V gene encodes CDR1 MNHEY and CDR2 SMNVEV (reference sequence).

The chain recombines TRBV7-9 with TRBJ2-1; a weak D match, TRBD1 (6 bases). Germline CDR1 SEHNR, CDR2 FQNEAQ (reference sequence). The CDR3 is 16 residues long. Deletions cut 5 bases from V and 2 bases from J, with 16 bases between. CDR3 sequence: CASSQDRTAAYNEQFF. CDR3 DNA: TGTGCCAGCAGCCAGGATAGGACAGCGGCCTACAATGAGCAGTTCTTC.

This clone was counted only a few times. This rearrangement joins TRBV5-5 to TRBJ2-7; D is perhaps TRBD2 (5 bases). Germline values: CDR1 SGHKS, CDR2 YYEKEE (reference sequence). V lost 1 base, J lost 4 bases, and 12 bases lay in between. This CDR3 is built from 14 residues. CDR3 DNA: TGTGCCAGCAGCTTGAAGCACGAGGGTTACGAGCAGTACTTC. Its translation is CASSLKHEGYEQYF.

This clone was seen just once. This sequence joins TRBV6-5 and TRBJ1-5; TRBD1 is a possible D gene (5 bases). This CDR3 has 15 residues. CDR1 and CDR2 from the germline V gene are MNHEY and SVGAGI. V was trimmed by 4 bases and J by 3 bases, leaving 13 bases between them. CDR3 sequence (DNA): TGTGCCAGCAGTTTGGCGCGACAGCCCAATCAGCCCCAGCATTTT. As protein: CASSLARQPNQPQHF.

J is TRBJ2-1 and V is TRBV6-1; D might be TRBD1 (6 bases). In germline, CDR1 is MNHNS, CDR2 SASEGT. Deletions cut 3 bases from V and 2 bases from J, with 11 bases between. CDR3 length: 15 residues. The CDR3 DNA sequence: TGTGCCAGCAGTGATGGGCAGGGGACCTACAATGAGCAGTTCTTC. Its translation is CASSDGQGTYNEQFF.